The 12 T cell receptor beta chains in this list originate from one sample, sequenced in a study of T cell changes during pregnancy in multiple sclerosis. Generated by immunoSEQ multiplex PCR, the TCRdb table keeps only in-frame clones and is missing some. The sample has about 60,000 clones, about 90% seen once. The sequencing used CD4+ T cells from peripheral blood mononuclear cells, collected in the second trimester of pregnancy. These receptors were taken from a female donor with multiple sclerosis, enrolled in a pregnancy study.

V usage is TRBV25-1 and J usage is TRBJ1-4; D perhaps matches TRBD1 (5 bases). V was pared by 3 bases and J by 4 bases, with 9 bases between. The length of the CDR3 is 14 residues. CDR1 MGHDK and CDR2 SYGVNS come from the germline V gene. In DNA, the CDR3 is TGTGCCAGCAGTGACGACAGATTTAATGAAAAACTGTTTTTT. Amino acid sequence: CASSDDRFNEKLFF.

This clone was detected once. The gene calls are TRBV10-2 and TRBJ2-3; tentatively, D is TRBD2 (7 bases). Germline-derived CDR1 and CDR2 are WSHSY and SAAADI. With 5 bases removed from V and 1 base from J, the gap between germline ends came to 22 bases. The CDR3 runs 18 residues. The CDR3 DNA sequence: TGCGCCAGCAGTCCTTCACAGGGAACGGGAGGTCGCACAGATACGCAGTATTTT. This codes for CASSPSQGTGGRTDTQYF.

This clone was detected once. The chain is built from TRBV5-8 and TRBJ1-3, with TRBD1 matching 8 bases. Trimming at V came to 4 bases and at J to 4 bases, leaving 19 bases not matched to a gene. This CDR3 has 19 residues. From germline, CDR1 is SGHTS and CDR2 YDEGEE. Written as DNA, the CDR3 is TGTGCCAGCAGCCCCCGGGGGATACAGGGGGGTTCGCGCGGAAACACCATATATTTT. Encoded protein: CASSPRGIQGGSRGNTIYF.

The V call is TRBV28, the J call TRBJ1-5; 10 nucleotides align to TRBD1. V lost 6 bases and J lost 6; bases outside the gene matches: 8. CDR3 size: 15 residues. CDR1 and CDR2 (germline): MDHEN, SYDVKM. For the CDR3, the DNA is TGTGCCAGCAGGACAGGGGGCGCAGGTCGTCAGCCCCAGCATTTT. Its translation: CASRTGGAGRQPQHF.

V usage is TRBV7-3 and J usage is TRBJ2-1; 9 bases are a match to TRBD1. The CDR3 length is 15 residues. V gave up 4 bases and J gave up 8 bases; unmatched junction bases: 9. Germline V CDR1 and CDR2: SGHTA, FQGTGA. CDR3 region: CASSSPGQGFDEQFF. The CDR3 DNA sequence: TGTGCCAGCAGCTCTCCCGGACAGGGGTTCGATGAGCAGTTCTTC.

For the CDR3, the DNA is TGCGCCAGCAGCCCCAGGACAGGGGCCTTCATCGGTCTCGAGCAGTACTTC. Translating it yields CASSPRTGAFIGLEQYF. The V call is TRBV5-1, the J call TRBJ2-7; 9 positions match TRBD1. This CDR3 region has 17 residues. In germline, CDR1 is SGHRS, CDR2 YFSETQ. V shed 4 bases and J 6 bases; nucleotides not matched to a gene: 17.

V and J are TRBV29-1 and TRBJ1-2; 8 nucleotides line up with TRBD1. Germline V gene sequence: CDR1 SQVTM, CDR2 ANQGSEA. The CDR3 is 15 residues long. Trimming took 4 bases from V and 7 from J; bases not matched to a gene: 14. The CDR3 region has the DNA TGCAGCGTTGCCAGGGGGCCCCGCACTGCTGGTGGCTACACCTTC. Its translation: CSVARGPRTAGGYTF. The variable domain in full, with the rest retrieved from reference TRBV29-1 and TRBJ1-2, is SAVISQKPSRDICQRGTSLTIQCQVDSQVTMMFWYRQQPGQSLTLIATANQGSEATYESGFVIDKFPISRPNLTFSTLTVSNMSPEDSSIYLCSVARGPRTAGGYTFGSGTRLTVV.

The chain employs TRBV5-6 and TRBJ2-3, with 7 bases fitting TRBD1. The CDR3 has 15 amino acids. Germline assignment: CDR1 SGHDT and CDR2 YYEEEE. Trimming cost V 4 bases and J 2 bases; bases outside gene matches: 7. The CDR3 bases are TGTGCCAGCAGCCTAAGGACAGGATCCACAGATACGCAGTATTTT. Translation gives CASSLRTGSTDTQYF.

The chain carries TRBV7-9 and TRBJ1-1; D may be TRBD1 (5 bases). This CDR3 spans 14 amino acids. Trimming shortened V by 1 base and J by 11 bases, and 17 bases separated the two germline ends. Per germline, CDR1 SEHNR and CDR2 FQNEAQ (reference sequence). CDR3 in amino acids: CASSLEPGQSRAFF. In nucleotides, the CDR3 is TGTGCCAGCAGCTTAGAACCAGGGCAATCTCGGGCTTTCTTT.

The CDR3, as DNA: TGTGCCAGCAGCTTAACCGGACTAGCGGGCTCCAATGAGCAGTTCTTC. Translated: CASSLTGLAGSNEQFF. The chain recombines TRBV7-2 with TRBJ2-1, with 11 bases aligning to TRBD2. V lost 2 bases and J lost 6; bases outside the gene matches: 6. Germline V gives CDR1 SGHTA, CDR2 FQGNSA. The CDR3 extends over 16 amino acids.

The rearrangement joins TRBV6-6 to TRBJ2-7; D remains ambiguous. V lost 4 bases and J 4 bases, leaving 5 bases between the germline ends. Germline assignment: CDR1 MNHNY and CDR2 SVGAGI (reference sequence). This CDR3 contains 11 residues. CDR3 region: CASSSVYEQYF. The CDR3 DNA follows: TGTGCCAGCAGTTCCGTGTACGAGCAGTACTTC.

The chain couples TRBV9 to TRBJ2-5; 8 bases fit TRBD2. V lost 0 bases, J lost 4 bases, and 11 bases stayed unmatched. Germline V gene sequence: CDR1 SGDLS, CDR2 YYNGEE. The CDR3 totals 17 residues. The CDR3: CASSVGVTSGLGETQYF. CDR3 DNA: TGTGCCAGCAGCGTAGGCGTAACTAGCGGCCTTGGAGAGACCCAGTACTTC.